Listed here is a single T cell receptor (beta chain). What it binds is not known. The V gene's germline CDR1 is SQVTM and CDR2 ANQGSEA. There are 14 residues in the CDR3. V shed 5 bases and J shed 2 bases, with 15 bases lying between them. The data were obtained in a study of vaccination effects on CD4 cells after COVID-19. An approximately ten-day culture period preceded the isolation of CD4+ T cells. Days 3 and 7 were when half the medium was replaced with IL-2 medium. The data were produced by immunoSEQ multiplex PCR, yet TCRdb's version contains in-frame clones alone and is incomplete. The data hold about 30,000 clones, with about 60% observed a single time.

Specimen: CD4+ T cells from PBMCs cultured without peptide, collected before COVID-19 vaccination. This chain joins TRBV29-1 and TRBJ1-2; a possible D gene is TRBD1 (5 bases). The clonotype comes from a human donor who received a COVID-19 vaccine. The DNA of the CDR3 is TGCAGCGTTCTAGGGGACGGGAGGAACTATGGCTACACCTTC. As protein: CSVLGDGRNYGYTF.